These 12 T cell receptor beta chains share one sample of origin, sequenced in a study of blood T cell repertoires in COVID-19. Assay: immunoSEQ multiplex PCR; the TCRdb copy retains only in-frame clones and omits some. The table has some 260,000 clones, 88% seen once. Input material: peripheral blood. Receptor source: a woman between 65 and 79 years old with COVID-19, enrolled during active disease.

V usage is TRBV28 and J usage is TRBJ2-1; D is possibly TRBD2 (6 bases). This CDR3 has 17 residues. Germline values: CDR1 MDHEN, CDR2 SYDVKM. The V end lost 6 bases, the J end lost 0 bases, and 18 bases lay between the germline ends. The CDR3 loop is CASSRDFAFSSYNEQFF. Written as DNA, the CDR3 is TGTGCCAGCAGCCGGGACTTTGCCTTTAGCTCCTACAATGAGCAGTTCTTC.

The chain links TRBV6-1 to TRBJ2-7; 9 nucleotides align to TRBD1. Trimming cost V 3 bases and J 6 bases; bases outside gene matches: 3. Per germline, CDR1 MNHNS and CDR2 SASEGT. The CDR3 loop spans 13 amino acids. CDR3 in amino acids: CASSDHRGREQYF. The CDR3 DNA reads TGTGCCAGCAGTGATCACAGGGGGCGCGAGCAGTACTTC.

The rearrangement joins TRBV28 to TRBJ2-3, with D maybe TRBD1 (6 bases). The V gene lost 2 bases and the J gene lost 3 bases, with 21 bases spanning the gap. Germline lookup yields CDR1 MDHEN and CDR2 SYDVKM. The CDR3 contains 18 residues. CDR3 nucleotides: TGTGCCAGCAGTTTAAAATATCTAACAGGGTATAGAACAGATACGCAGTATTTT. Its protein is CASSLKYLTGYRTDTQYF. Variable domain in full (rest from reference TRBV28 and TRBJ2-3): DVKVTQSSRYLVKRTGEKVFLECVQDMDHENMFWYRQDPGLGLRLIYFSYDVKMKEKGDIPEGYSVSREKKERFSLILESASTNQTSMYLCASSLKYLTGYRTDTQYFGPGTRLTVL.

The CDR3 here is CASSQQSSYNEQFF. The CDR3 DNA follows: TGCGCCAGCAGCCAACAGAGCTCCTACAATGAGCAGTTCTTC. The chain is built from TRBV5-1 and TRBJ2-1; no clear D gene. CDR1 is SGHRS, CDR2 YFSETQ, per germline. Trimming pared 4 bases from V and 0 bases from J, leaving 8 bases between. The CDR3 contains 14 residues.

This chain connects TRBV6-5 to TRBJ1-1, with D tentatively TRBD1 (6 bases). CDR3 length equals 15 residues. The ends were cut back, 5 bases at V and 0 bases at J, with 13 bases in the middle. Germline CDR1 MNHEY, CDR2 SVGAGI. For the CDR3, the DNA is TGTGCCAGCAGTCACAACAGGGCAATGAACACTGAAGCTTTCTTT. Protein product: CASSHNRAMNTEAFF.

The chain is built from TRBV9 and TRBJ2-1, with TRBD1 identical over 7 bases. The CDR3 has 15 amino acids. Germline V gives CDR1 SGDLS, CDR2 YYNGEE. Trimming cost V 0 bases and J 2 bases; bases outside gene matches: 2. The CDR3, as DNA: TGTGCCAGCAGCGTAGATGGGACAGCCTACAATGAGCAGTTCTTC. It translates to CASSVDGTAYNEQFF.

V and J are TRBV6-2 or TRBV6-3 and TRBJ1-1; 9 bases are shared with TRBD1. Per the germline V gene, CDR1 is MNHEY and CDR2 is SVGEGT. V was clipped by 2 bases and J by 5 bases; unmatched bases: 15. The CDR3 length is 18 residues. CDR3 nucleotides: TGTGCCAGCAGTTACACAGGGGGCGATGTCCTATCGGGTACTGAAGCTTTCTTT. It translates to CASSYTGGDVLSGTEAFF.

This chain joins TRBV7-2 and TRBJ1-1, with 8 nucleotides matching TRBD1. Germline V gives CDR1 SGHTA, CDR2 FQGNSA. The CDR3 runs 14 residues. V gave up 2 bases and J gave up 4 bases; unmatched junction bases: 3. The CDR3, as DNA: TGTGCCAGCAGCTTACATGGACAGGGCACTGAAGCTTTCTTT. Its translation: CASSLHGQGTEAFF. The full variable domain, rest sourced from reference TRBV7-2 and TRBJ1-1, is GAGVSQSPSNKVTEKGKDVELRCDPISGHTALYWYRQSLGQGLEFLIYFQGNSAPDKSGLPSDRFSAERTGGSVSTLTIQRTQQEDSAVYLCASSLHGQGTEAFFGQGTRLTVV.

For the CDR3, the DNA is TGTGCCAGCAGTGACTCTGGCGGTCGTTCACCCCTCCACTTT. It encodes CASSDSGGRSPLHF. The V gene is TRBV6-4, the J gene TRBJ1-6, with no clear D. This CDR3 spans 14 amino acids. The V gene lost 0 bases and the J gene lost 9 bases, with 9 bases spanning the gap. The germline CDR1 and CDR2 sequences are MRHNA and SNTAGT.

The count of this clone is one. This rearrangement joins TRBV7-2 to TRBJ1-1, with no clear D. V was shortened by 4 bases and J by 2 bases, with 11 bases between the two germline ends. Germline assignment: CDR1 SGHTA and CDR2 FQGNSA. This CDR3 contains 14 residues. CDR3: CASSSIYSNTEAFF. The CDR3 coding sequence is TGTGCCAGCAGCTCAATATACAGCAACACTGAAGCTTTCTTT.

Written as DNA, the CDR3 is TGTGCCAGCAGCTCAGAGGGAGCTGGGGCCAACGTCCTGACTTTC. It encodes CASSSEGAGANVLTF. V and J are TRBV7-2 and TRBJ2-6; a possible D gene is TRBD2 (5 bases). V was pared by 4 bases and J by 2 bases, with 9 bases between. Looked up from germline, CDR1 is SGHTA and CDR2 is FQGNSA. The CDR3 loop spans 15 amino acids.

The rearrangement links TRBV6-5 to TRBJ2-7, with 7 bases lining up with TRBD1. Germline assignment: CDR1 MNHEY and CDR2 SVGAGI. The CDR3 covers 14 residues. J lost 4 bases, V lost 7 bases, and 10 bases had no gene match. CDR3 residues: CASTLGQAGYEQYF. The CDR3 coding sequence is TGTGCCAGCACCCTTGGACAGGCCGGATACGAGCAGTACTTC.